The 21 T cell receptor beta chains given below trace back to one sample, sequenced in a study of tumor-infiltrating lymphocytes in primary liver carcinoma. TCR beta cDNA was reverse-transcribed from roughly 0.45 ug of total RNA. The reaction used a constant-region primer and ProtoScript II reverse transcriptase. Each TCR beta library was derived from three nested multiplex PCR rounds that employed slightly modified ARM-PCR. Both of the initial two PCR rounds ran for roughly 11 cycles and employed TRBV1-TRBV30 forward primers alongside a C-beta reverse primer. TCRdb re-called the multiplex PCR reads through MiXCR, storing one row per CDR3 protein. The sample holds around 120,000 distinct CDR3 sequences, about 59% seen once. Taking about 17-32 mg of unsorted bulk tissue, the authors co-extracted RNA and DNA. The sequenced material came from liver tumor tissue from sampling region 1. As for subset: tumor region T1, superior pole. Every receptor here comes from a woman aged 55-69 years with primary liver carcinoma and hepatitis B virus infection.

A note on this clonotype: The CDR3 carries no conserved terminal phenylalanine or tryptophan, so it likely arises from a read error. V and J are TRBV11-2 and TRBJ1-6; no definite D call. Germline V CDR1 and CDR2: SGHAT, FQNNGV. The CDR3 consists of 13 residues. The DNA for the CDR3 is TGTGCCGGCAGCTTTGTAATCAATTCACCCCTCCACCTT. Residues: CAGSFVINSPLHL.

This clonotype was detected many times. This rearrangement joins TRBV6-5 to TRBJ1-5; D not certain. The CDR3 extends over 15 amino acids. From germline, CDR1 is MNHEY and CDR2 SVGAGI. The V end was cut by 0 bases, the J end by 4 bases, with 10 bases between. Here the CDR3 DNA reads TGTGCCAGCAGTTACTCAGGTGTGGGGAATCAGCCCCAGCATTTT. Amino acids: CASSYSGVGNQPQHF.

This rearrangement joins TRBV11-1 to TRBJ1-1, with D unclear. The CDR3 contains 15 residues. Germline V lookup: CDR1 SGHAT, CDR2 FQDESV (reference sequence). Written as DNA, the CDR3 is TGTGTCGGCAGCTTAGGGCGACTCTCGAACACTGAAGCTTTCTTT. It is translated as CVGSLGRLSNTEAFF.

This clonotype was seen at least ten times. This chain joins TRBV5-5 and TRBJ1-3; D is perhaps TRBD1 (5 bases). Germline loops: CDR1 SGHKS, CDR2 YYEKEE (reference sequence). This CDR3 is built from 16 residues. V was shortened by 1 base and J by 0 bases, with 11 bases between the two germline ends. CDR3 nucleotides: TGTGCCAGCAGCTTGAGCGCAGGGAACTCTGGAAACACCATATATTTT. Translated, it gives CASSLSAGNSGNTIYF.

In the case of this clonotype: Relative to the germline gene, one junction end is altered; a read error may explain this. The V call is TRBV7-8, the J call TRBJ2-1; D unclear. Germline lookup yields CDR1 SGHVS and CDR2 FQNEAQ. The CDR3 is made up of 15 amino acids. The CDR3 is CDSSPQPGSYNEQSF. In DNA, the CDR3 is TGTGACAGCAGCCCCCAGCCGGGCTCCTACAATGAGCAGTCCTTC.

Comment on this clonotype: This is likely a read error, given that the CDR3 carries no conserved phenylalanine or tryptophan at its end. The limits of the CDR3 on the DNA are not certain, so only TCRdb's listed CDR3 is given. This chain links TRBV11-2 with TRBJ2-3; whether TRBD1, the table's D call, matches the DNA was not checked. Germline V gene data show CDR1 as SGHAT and CDR2 as FQNNGV. Counting both end residues, the CDR3 totals 12 amino acids. The CDR3 region is CASSPWADTQYS.

As for this clonotype: A read error may account for a junction end that differs from germline. This rearrangement joins TRBV6-2 or TRBV6-3 to TRBJ2-4; TRBD2 matches at 16 bases. The CDR3 spans 20 residues. Germline V gives CDR1 MNHEY, CDR2 SVGEGT. DNA for the CDR3: TGTGCCAGCAGGTTTGCCGGGACTAGCGGGAGGGCCTCTAACAAAGACATTCAGTACTTC. Protein sequence: CASRFAGTSGRASNKDIQYF.

Concerning this clonotype: One end of the junction fails to match germline, which may point to a read error. The chain joins TRBV5-4 to TRBJ2-7; 9 positions match TRBD2. The CDR3 totals 16 residues. CDR1 and CDR2 from the germline V gene are SGHNT and YYREEE (reference sequence). CDR3 protein: CASSLGRSREGYVQYF. The CDR3 nucleotides are TGTGCCAGCAGCCTAGGTCGGTCGCGGGAGGGGTACGTGCAGTACTTC.

Regarding this clonotype: Relative to the germline gene, one junction end is altered; a read error may explain this. The gene calls are TRBV6-5 and TRBJ1-1; D uncertain. The CDR3 covers 12 residues. Germline CDR1 is MNHEY and CDR2 is SVGAGI. The DNA of the CDR3 is TGTGTCAGCATGGGGAGGTACACTGAAGCTTTCTTT. As protein: CVSMGRYTEAFF.

Many counts were recorded for this clonotype. This chain connects TRBV6-1 to TRBJ2-7, with 8 nucleotides matching TRBD1. Unmatched junction bases numbered 7, after V lost 3 bases and J lost 0 bases. This CDR3 region has 16 residues. Germline loops: CDR1 MNHNS, CDR2 SASEGT. CDR3 amino acids: CASSDAPGQVSYEQYF. In DNA, the CDR3 is TGTGCCAGCAGTGATGCACCGGGACAGGTCTCCTACGAGCAGTACTTC.

This clonotype has a single count. This rearrangement joins TRBV7-8 to TRBJ2-1; 13 bases are a match to TRBD2. V was pared by 4 bases and J by 7 bases, with 4 bases of the junction left unmatched. The CDR3 runs 15 residues. CDR1 is SGHVS, CDR2 FQNEAQ, per germline. The CDR3 reads CASSSRTSGGNEQFF. As DNA, the CDR3 is TGTGCCAGCAGCTCCAGGACTAGCGGGGGTAATGAGCAGTTCTTC. Looking up the rest from reference TRBV7-8 and TRBJ2-1 gives the full variable domain: GAGVSQSPRYKVAKRGQDVALRCDPISGHVSLFWYQQALGQGPEFLTYFQNEAQLDKSGLPSDRFFAERPEGSVSTLKIQRTQQEDSAVYLCASSSRTSGGNEQFFGPGTRLTVL.

Worth noting for this clonotype: The CDR3 ends on some other residue instead of the conserved phenylalanine or tryptophan, so this is likely a read error. The chain has TRBV13 and TRBJ2-7; D not resolved. Germline V gene sequence: CDR1 PRHDT, CDR2 FYEKMQ (reference sequence). The length of the CDR3 is 12 residues. CDR3 coding DNA: TGTGCCAACAGCTTAGGGCCCTACGAGCAGTACCTC. Its protein is CANSLGPYEQYL.

Worth noting for this clonotype: A much bigger clone sits one base away, suggesting this may be a read error. The chain recombines TRBV10-3 with TRBJ2-3; either TRBD1 or TRBD2 may supply D (6 bases each). The CDR3 consists of 15 residues. The ends were cut back, 4 bases at V and 6 bases at J, with 17 bases in the middle. The germline V gene has CDR1 ENHRY and CDR2 SYGVKD. CDR3 DNA sequence: TGTGCCATCAGTGGCGCGGGACAAGTGGGGGATACGCAGTATTTT. Its protein product is CAISGAGQVGDTQYF.

Concerning this clonotype: It may be a read error: a sequence one base away is much more abundant. The gene calls are TRBV29-1 and TRBJ1-2; D perhaps matches TRBD1 (6 bases). Looked up from germline, CDR1 is SQVTM and CDR2 is ANQGSEA. The CDR3 is made up of 15 amino acids. V was clipped by 8 bases and J by 7 bases, with 26 bases between them. DNA for the CDR3: TGCAGCATTGCTCCACAGGGAGTCGCGAGGGGTGGCTACACCTTC. Encoded protein: CSIAPQGVARGGYTF.

This clonotype was counted at least ten times. V gene TRBV12-3 or TRBV12-4 combines with J gene TRBJ2-3, with no clear D. The V gene lost 4 bases and the J gene lost 1 base, with 9 bases spanning the gap. The CDR3 sequence is 14 residues long. CDR3 in amino acids: CASSSLGRTDTQYF. CDR3 DNA sequence: TGTGCCAGCAGTTCCCTGGGTCGCACAGATACGCAGTATTTT.

The rearrangement uses TRBV28 and TRBJ2-5; D possibly corresponds to TRBD2 (5 bases). The germline V and J ends were trimmed by 4 bases and 3 bases, with 12 bases remaining between them. This CDR3 comprises 14 residues. Germline CDR1 is MDHEN and CDR2 is SYDVKM. CDR3 loop: CASSSGFAKETQYF. DNA of the CDR3: TGTGCCAGCAGTTCGGGATTCGCAAAAGAGACCCAGTACTTC.

CDR3 region: CASSLNPTTSMEYGYTF. The CDR3 nucleotides are TGTGCCAGCAGCTTAAACCCCACCACGAGCATGGAGTATGGCTACACCTTC. The chain recombines TRBV7-3 with TRBJ1-2; D remains ambiguous. Per the germline V gene, CDR1 is SGHTA and CDR2 is FQGTGA. The germline V and J ends were trimmed by 1 base and 5 bases, with 20 bases remaining between them. The CDR3 has 17 residues.

The chain combines TRBV25-1 with TRBJ1-1; D is possibly TRBD1 (5 bases). Per germline, CDR1 MGHDK and CDR2 SYGVNS. V was shortened by 4 bases and J by 3 bases, with 12 bases between the two germline ends. This CDR3 is 14 amino acids long. The CDR3 nucleotides read TGTGCCAGCAGTGGACGACAAGGGGACACTGAAGCTTTCTTT. It translates to CASSGRQGDTEAFF. The whole variable domain, remainder taken from reference TRBV25-1 and TRBJ1-1, is EADIYQTPRYLVIGTGKKITLECSQTMGHDKMYWYQQDPGMELHLIHYSYGVNSTEKGDLSSESTVSRIRTEHFPLTLESARPSHTSQYLCASSGRQGDTEAFFGQGTRLTVV.

As regards this clonotype: One base away lies a much larger clone, so this may be a sequencing read error. This chain joins TRBV12-3 or TRBV12-4 and TRBJ1-1, with a tentative D call TRBD1 (5 bases). This CDR3 is built from 14 residues. The CDR3 sequence is CASSFWGPNTEASF. CDR3 DNA: TGTGCCAGCAGTTTCTGGGGACCGAACACTGAAGCTTCCTTT.

This clonotype has at least ten counts. The J gene is TRBJ2-6, the V gene TRBV5-1, with 7 bases aligning to TRBD1. The germline V gene encodes CDR1 SGHRS and CDR2 YFSETQ. The junction had 8 bases not matched to a gene; V was cut back by 5 bases and J by 0 bases. The CDR3 has 17 amino acids. CDR3 loop: CASRGGAFGSGANVLTF. The CDR3 coding sequence is TGCGCCAGCAGAGGGGGCGCTTTCGGCTCTGGGGCCAACGTCCTGACTTTC.

This clonotype was recorded at least ten times. The chain recombines TRBV28 with TRBJ2-6, with 11 bases fitting TRBD1. The ends lost 7 bases at V and 3 bases at J; junction bases unmatched: 11. Per the germline V gene, CDR1 is MDHEN and CDR2 is SYDVKM. The CDR3 spans 18 residues. Here the CDR3 DNA reads TGTGCCAGCACTTCACCCAGGACAGGGGGCGATGGGGCCAACGTCCTGACTTTC. Residues: CASTSPRTGGDGANVLTF.